The 11 T cell receptor beta chains listed next were all sequenced from one sample in a study of neurological immune-mediated disorders (dated by TCRdb to the late 2010s). According to the study, the label for this sample's time point signals: longitudinal time-point 1 (baseline). Receptor libraries were prepared by 5' RACE. Sequencing took place on an Illumina HiSeq 2500. TCRdb trimmed public reads at Q25 via fastp, called clones via MiXCR and kept in-frame beta chains. All rows with the same CDR3 protein become a single entry with the most common DNA and genes. In all, the sample holds 55,000 to 75,000 distinct CDR3 sequences, and approximately 15% of those were seen once. The ten largest make up approximately 4.2% of the sample. Sequenced input: PBMCs. The receptors stem from a female donor with HTLV-1-associated myelopathy (HAM/TSP).

This clonotype was observed at least ten times. The gene calls are TRBV5-6 and TRBJ2-3; possibly TRBD2 for D (5 bases). CDR3 length: 14 residues. Germline lookup yields CDR1 SGHDT and CDR2 YYEEEE. V was cut by 2 bases and J by 6 bases, with 13 bases left in between. The CDR3 DNA is TGTGCCAGCAGCTTTGCAGCCCGAGGGGATACGCAGTATTTT. It translates to CASSFAARGDTQYF.

This clonotype appeared many times. The chain uses TRBV20-1 and TRBJ2-1, with a tentative D call TRBD1 (6 bases). This CDR3 has 15 amino acids. Trimming removed 0 bases at V and 7 bases at J, with 16 bases between. Germline V gene sequence: CDR1 DFQATT, CDR2 SNEGSKA (reference sequence). The CDR3 coding sequence is TGCAGTGCTAGAGATGTCCAGGGGCCTAAAAATGAGCAGTTCTTC. Translation gives CSARDVQGPKNEQFF.

This clonotype was seen repeatedly, ten times or more. The chain combines TRBV29-1 with TRBJ2-5; 10 bases are shared with TRBD1. This CDR3 is built from 15 residues. The V segment lost 6 bases and the J segment 0 bases; nucleotides outside the gene matches: 7. The V gene's germline CDR1 is SQVTM and CDR2 ANQGSEA. The CDR3 sequence is CSVTRDRGYQETQYF. The CDR3, as DNA: TGCAGCGTGACCCGGGACAGGGGCTACCAAGAGACCCAGTACTTC.

This clonotype was observed many times. The J gene is TRBJ1-2, the V gene TRBV2; tentatively, D is TRBD1 (6 bases). The CDR3 contains 14 residues. The germline V gene encodes CDR1 SNHLY and CDR2 FYNNEI. V was trimmed by 6 bases and J by 3 bases, leaving 14 bases between them. The CDR3 nucleotides read TGTGCCAGCAGGTACCGGGGGGCTGACTATGGCTACACCTTC. Translated: CASRYRGADYGYTF.

This clonotype has just a few counts. V gene TRBV6-1 combines with J gene TRBJ1-2; no clear D. CDR3 length: 15 residues. CDR1 and CDR2 from the germline V gene are MNHNS and SASEGT. Trimming removed 0 bases from V and 4 bases from J, with 12 bases in between. The CDR3 nucleotides are TGTGCCAGCAGTGAAGCCGGGCAGCCATCCTATGGCTACACCTTC. The encoded protein is CASSEAGQPSYGYTF.

In its sample, this clonotype was seen many times. This chain uses TRBV20-1 with TRBJ1-5; D is unresolved. The CDR3 runs 13 residues. CDR1 is DFQATT, CDR2 SNEGSKA, per germline (reference sequence). Trimming left V 6 bases short and J 6 bases short, with 15 bases between. CDR3 nucleotides: TGCAGTGCATCAGCCGGATCCGGTCAGCCCCAGCATTTT. This sequence encodes CSASAGSGQPQHF.

This clonotype came up many times. J is TRBJ2-1 and V is TRBV10-2; D remains ambiguous. The V end was cut by 1 base, the J end by 5 bases, with 18 bases between. This CDR3 region has 17 residues. Germline lookup yields CDR1 WSHSY and CDR2 SAAADI. The CDR3 sequence: CASSEFPGRYPDNEQFF. The CDR3 DNA follows: TGCGCCAGCAGTGAGTTCCCGGGCCGTTACCCGGACAATGAGCAGTTCTTC.

The J gene is TRBJ1-4, the V gene TRBV20-1; D might be TRBD1 (5 bases). The germline V and J ends were trimmed by 5 bases and 8 bases, with 18 bases remaining between them. The CDR3 runs to 14 residues. Germline V gene sequence: CDR1 DFQATT, CDR2 SNEGSKA (reference sequence). The CDR3, as DNA: TGCAGTGCTTCTTCCGGGGGGGATCGGGAAAAACTGTTTTTT. Translated, it gives CSASSGGDREKLFF.

The chain links TRBV5-1 to TRBJ2-1, with 10 positions matching TRBD2. The ends lost 4 bases at V and 7 bases at J; junction bases unmatched: 5. This CDR3 contains 14 residues. Per the germline V gene, CDR1 is SGHRS and CDR2 is YFSETQ. This CDR3 is CASSPGTSDNEQFF. The CDR3 DNA reads as TGCGCCAGCAGCCCCGGGACTAGCGATAATGAGCAGTTCTTC.

In its sample, this clonotype was seen many times. In DNA, the CDR3 is TGTGCCAGCGGGGCGGAGACCCAGTACTTC. This translates into CASGAETQYF. V usage is TRBV12-3 or TRBV12-4 and J usage is TRBJ2-5, with a weak D call TRBD1 (5 bases). The CDR3 extends over 10 amino acids. The V and J ends lost 8 bases and 5 bases respectively, with 6 bases between them.

This clonotype was picked up many times. The J gene is TRBJ2-2, the V gene TRBV10-3; the match to TRBD2 covers 8 bases. Germline CDR1 ENHRY, CDR2 SYGVKD. This CDR3 contains 17 residues. V dropped 2 bases and J dropped 0; count of bases not matched to a gene: 5. CDR3 protein: CAISERLAKSNTGELFF. CDR3 in DNA: TGTGCCATCAGTGAGAGACTAGCGAAGTCGAACACCGGGGAGCTGTTTTTT.